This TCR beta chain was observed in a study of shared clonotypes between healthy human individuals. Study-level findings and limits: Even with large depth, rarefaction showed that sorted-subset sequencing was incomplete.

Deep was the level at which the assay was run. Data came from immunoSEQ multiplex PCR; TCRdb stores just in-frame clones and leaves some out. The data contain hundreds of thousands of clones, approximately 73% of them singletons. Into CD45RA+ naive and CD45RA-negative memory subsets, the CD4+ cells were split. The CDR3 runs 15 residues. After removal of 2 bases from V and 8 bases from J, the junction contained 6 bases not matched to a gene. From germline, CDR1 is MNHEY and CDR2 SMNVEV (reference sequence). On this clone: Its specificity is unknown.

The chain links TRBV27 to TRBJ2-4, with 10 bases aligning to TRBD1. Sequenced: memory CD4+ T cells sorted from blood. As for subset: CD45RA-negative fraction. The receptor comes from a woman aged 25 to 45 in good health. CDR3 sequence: CASSLGGQGKDIQYF. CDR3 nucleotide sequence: TGTGCCAGCAGTTTAGGGGGACAGGGGAAGGACATTCAGTACTTC.